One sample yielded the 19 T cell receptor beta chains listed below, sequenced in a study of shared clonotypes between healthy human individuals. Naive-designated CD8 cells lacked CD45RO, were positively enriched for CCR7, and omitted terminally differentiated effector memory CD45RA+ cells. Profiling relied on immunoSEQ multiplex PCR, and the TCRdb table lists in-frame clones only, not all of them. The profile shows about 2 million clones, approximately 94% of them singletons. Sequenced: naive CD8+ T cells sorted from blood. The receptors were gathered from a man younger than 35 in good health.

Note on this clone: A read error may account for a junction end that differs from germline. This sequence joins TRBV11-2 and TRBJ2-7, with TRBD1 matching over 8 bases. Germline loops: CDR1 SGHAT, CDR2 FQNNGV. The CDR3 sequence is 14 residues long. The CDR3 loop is CASSEGTGLYTGTF. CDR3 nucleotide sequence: TGTGCCAGCAGCGAAGGGACAGGCCTTTACACGGGGACGTTC.

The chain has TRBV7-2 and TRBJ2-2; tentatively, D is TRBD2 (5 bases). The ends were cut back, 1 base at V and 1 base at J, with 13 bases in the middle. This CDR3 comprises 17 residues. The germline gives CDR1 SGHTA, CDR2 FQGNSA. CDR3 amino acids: CASSLVRERQNTGELFF. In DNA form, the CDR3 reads TGTGCCAGCAGCTTAGTAAGGGAGCGCCAGAACACCGGGGAGCTGTTTTTT.

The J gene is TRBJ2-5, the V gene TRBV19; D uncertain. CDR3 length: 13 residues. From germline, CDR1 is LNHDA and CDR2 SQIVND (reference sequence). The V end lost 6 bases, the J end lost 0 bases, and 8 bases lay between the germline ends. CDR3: CASRGLYQETQYF. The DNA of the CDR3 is TGTGCCAGTAGAGGATTGTACCAAGAGACCCAGTACTTC. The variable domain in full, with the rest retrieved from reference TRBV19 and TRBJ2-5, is DGGITQSPKYLFRKEGQNVTLSCEQNLNHDAMYWYRQDPGQGLRLIYYSQIVNDFQKGDIAEGYSVSREKKESFPLTVTSAQKNPTAFYLCASRGLYQETQYFGPGTRLLVL.

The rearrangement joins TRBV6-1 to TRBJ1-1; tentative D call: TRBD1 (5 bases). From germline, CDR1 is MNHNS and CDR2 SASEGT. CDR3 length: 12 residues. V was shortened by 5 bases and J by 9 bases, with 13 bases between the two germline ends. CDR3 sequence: CASSPLAGKAFF. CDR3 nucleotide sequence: TGTGCCAGCAGTCCCCTGGCAGGGAAAGCTTTCTTT.

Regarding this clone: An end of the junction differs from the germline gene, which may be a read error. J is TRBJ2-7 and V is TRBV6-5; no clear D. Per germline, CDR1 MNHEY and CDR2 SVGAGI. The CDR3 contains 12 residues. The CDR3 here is CAISDGPDEQYF. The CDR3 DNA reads TGTGCCATCAGTGACGGGCCGGACGAGCAGTACTTC.

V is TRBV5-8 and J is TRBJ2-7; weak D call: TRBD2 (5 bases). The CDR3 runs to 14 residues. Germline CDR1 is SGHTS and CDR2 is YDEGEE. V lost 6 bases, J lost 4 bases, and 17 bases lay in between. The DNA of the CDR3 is TGTGCCAGCACTCTGGGAGTAGGTCCGTACGAGCAGTACTTC. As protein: CASTLGVGPYEQYF.

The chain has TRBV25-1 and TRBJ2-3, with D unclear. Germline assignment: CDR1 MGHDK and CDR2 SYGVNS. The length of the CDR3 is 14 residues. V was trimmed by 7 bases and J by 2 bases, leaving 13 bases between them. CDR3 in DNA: TGTGCCAGCATCCGGCAGATTATCACAGATACGCAGTATTTT. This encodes CASIRQIITDTQYF.

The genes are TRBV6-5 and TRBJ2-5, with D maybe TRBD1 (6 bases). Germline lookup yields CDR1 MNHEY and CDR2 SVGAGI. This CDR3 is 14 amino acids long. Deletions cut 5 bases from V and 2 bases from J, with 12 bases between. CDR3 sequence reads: CASSATTGQETQYF. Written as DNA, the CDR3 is TGTGCCAGCAGTGCCACGACAGGTCAAGAGACCCAGTACTTC.

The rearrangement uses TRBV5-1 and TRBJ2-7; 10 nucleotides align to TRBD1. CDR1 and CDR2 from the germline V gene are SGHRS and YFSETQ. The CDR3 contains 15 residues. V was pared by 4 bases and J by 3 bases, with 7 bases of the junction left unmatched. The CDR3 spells CASSGTGQGYYEQYF. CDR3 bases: TGCGCCAGCAGCGGGACGGGACAGGGGTACTACGAGCAGTACTTC.

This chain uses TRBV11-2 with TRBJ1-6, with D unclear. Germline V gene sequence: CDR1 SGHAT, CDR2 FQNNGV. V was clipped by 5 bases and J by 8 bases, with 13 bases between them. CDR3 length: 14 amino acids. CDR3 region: CASSRGFADSPLHF. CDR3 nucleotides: TGTGCCAGCAGCCGAGGTTTCGCAGATTCACCCCTCCACTTT.

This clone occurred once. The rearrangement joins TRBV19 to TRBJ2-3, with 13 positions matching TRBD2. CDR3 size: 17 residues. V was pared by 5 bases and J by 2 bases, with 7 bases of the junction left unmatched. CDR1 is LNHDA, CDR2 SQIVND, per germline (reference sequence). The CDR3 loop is CASSWGLAGRTTDTQYF. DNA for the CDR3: TGTGCCAGTAGTTGGGGACTAGCGGGAAGGACCACAGATACGCAGTATTTT. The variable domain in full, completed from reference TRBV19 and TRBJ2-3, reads DGGITQSPKYLFRKEGQNVTLSCEQNLNHDAMYWYRQDPGQGLRLIYYSQIVNDFQKGDIAEGYSVSREKKESFPLTVTSAQKNPTAFYLCASSWGLAGRTTDTQYFGPGTRLTVL.

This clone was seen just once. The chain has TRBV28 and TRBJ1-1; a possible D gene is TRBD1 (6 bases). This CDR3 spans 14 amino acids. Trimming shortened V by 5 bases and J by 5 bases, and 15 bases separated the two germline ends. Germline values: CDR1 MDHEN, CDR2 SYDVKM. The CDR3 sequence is CASSPFFTGTEAFF. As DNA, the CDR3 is TGTGCCAGCAGTCCCTTCTTCACAGGGACTGAAGCTTTCTTT.

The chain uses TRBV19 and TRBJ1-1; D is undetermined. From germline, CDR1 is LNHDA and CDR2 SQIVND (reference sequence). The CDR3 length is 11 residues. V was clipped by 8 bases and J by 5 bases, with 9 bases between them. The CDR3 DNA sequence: TGTGCCAGTTACTCCGGAACTGAAGCTTTCTTT. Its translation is CASYSGTEAFF.

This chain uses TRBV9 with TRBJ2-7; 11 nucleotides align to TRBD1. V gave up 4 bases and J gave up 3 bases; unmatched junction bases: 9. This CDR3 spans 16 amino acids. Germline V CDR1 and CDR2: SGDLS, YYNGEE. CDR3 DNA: TGTGCCAGCAGCCCGGGCCGTGGGACAGGGGGCTACGAGCAGTACTTC. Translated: CASSPGRGTGGYEQYF.

The CDR3 protein is CASSSSGGETQYF. CDR3 nucleotides: TGTGCCAGCAGCTCCTCGGGGGGGGAGACCCAGTACTTC. This chain links TRBV5-4 with TRBJ2-5; 8 nucleotides match TRBD2. CDR3 length equals 13 residues. Unmatched junction bases numbered 3, after V lost 3 bases and J lost 5 bases. Germline CDR1 SGHNT, CDR2 YYREEE (reference sequence).

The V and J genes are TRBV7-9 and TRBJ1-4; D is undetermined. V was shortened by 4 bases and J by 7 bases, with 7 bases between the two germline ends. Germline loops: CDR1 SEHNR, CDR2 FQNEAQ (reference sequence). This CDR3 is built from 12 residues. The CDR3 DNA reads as TGTGCCAGCAGCTCCGAGGTTGAAAAACTGTTTTTT. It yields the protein CASSSEVEKLFF.

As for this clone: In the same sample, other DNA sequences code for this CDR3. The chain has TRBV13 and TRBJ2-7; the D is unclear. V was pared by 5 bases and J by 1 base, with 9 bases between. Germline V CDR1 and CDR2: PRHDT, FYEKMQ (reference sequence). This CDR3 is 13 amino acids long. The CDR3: CASSLERSYEQYF. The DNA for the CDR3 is TGTGCCAGCAGCCTAGAGAGGTCCTACGAGCAGTACTTC.

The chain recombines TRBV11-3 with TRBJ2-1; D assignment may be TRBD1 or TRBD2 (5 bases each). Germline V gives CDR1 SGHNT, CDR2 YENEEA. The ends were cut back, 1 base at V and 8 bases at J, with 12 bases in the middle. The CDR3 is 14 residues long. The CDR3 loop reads CASSLAGQWDEQFF. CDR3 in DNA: TGTGCCAGCAGCTTAGCGGGGCAGTGGGATGAGCAGTTCTTC. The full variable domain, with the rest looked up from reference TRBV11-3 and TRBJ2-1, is EAGVVQSPRYKIIEKKQPVAFWCNPISGHNTLYWYLQNLGQGPELLIRYENEEAVDDSQLPKDRFSAERLKGVDSTLKIQPAELGDSAVYLCASSLAGQWDEQFFGPGTRLTVL.

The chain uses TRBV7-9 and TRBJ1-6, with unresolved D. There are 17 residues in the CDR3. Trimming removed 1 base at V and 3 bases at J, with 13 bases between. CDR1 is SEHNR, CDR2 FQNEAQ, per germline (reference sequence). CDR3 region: CASSLDVGPGYNSPLHF. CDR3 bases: TGTGCCAGCAGCTTAGACGTTGGGCCAGGCTATAATTCACCCCTCCACTTT.